This TCR beta chain was retrieved from a study of blood T cells in healthy people across ages. A note on this clonotype: What it recognizes is unknown.

This CDR3 comprises 15 residues. V was pared by 6 bases and J by 1 base, with 12 bases between. Per germline, CDR1 SGHVS and CDR2 FQNEAQ. Study results and caveats: Per million T cells, TCR beta diversity dropped about linearly as age rose.

Combining a sample-barcoded 5' primer with a J-beta primer mix, a second PCR ran for roughly 7 to 12 cycles. TCRdb itself ran the 5' RACE reads through MiXCR, one entry per CDR3 protein. The sample has hundreds of thousands of distinct CDR3 sequences, around 25% seen once. Separately, the same data were catalogued under a study of T cells of mothers and their children. As that study records: The authors used all extracted RNA for cDNA synthesis, at about 1.6 ug per 15 ul.

The chain employs TRBV7-8 and TRBJ2-2; D not resolved. What was sequenced was blood. This receptor was taken from a boy aged 5-17 years in good health. CDR3 sequence (DNA): TGTGCCAGCAGACCTCCGGAGCTGAACACCGGGGAGCTGTTTTTT. It yields the protein CASRPPELNTGELFF.